These T cell receptor beta chains were read from a single sample in a study. TCRdb re-called the 5' RACE reads through MiXCR, storing one row per CDR3 protein. The sample holds roughly 45,000 distinct CDR3 sequences, less than 25% seen once. Material: Tregs sorted from blood. These receptors were taken from a female donor with breast cancer. CDR3s include the opening cysteine and the closing phenylalanine or tryptophan. D genes are given only for firm matches. Clone size is stated in some rows and not others, as once, few, many or a class when expanded.

CDR3aa | CDR3nt | v_gene | abundance | d_gene | j_gene
CASSQGAYEQYF | TGCGCCAGCAGCCAAGGCGCCTACGAGCAGTACTTC | TRBV4-1 | few | - | TRBJ2-7
CSARDEGGGETQYF | TGCAGTGCTAGAGATGAGGGCGGAGGGGAGACCCAGTACTTC | TRBV20-1 | - | - | TRBJ2-5
CASSFGTGPGQYF | TGTGCCAGCAGCTTCGGGACAGGTCCCGGGCAGTACTTC | TRBV7-8 | many | TRBD1 | TRBJ2-7
CASSLAASYEQYF | TGTGCCAGCAGCTTAGCGGCTTCCTACGAGCAGTACTTC | TRBV7-6 | few | - | TRBJ2-7
CASNLAGGPYNEQFF | TGTGCCAGCAACCTAGCGGGAGGGCCCTACAATGAGCAGTTCTTC | TRBV6-6 | - | TRBD2 | TRBJ2-1
CASSALAGGSYNEQFF | TGTGCCAGCAGCGCCCTAGCGGGAGGCTCCTACAATGAGCAGTTCTTC | TRBV9 | few | TRBD2 | TRBJ2-1
CASSFGTEETQYF | TGTGCCAGCAGCTTTGGGACGGAAGAGACCCAGTACTTC | TRBV5-5 | many | - | TRBJ2-5
CSARAGQGGEKLFF | TGCAGTGCTAGAGCCGGGCAGGGAGGAGAAAAACTGTTTTTT | TRBV20-1 | - | - | TRBJ1-4
CASKGFGETQYF | TGTGCCAGCAAAGGGTTCGGGGAGACCCAGTACTTC | TRBV28 | - | - | TRBJ2-5
CASSQDFPLAGAKNIQYF | TGCGCCAGCAGCCAAGACTTCCCCCTAGCGGGAGCCAAAAACATTCAGTACTTC | TRBV4-1 | many | TRBD2 | TRBJ2-4
CASNLRRQPSSYEQYF | TGTGCCAGCAACCTAAGAAGACAGCCGAGCTCCTACGAGCAGTACTTC | TRBV4-2 | many | - | TRBJ2-7
CASSLSGRSNEQFF | TGCGCCAGCAGCTTAAGCGGGAGGTCGAATGAGCAGTTCTTC | TRBV5-1 | - | TRBD2 | TRBJ2-1
CSARGGQNVQETQYF | TGCAGTGCTAGAGGGGGACAGAATGTCCAAGAGACCCAGTACTTC | TRBV20-1 | many | TRBD1 | TRBJ2-5
CATSEGERDEQFF | TGTGCCACCAGTGAAGGGGAAAGGGATGAGCAGTTCTTC | TRBV24-1 | - | - | TRBJ2-1
CASSQGEGSGNEQFF | TGTGCCAGCAGCCAAGGGGAAGGTTCTGGAAATGAGCAGTTCTTC | TRBV4-2 | - | - | TRBJ2-1
CAGSPTRRGLDEQYF | TGTGCCGGCAGCCCTACGCGCAGGGGGCTTGACGAGCAGTACTTC | TRBV3-1 | - | TRBD1 | TRBJ2-7